These 22 T cell receptor beta chains share one sample of origin, sequenced in a study of cytomegalovirus exposure and HLA in healthy donors. PCR primers comprised 60 Vbeta and 13 Jbeta primers. Method: immunoSEQ multiplex PCR; TCRdb's copy keeps in-frame clones and lacks some. The sample shows roughly 120,000 clones, 55% to 75% of them seen only once. Material: PBMCs. Receptors originate from a middle-aged woman in good health and CMV-seropositive.

This clone was observed a handful of times. The chain employs TRBV4-3 and TRBJ2-6; 8 bases align to TRBD2. The CDR3 has 18 residues. Germline lookup yields CDR1 LGHNA and CDR2 YSLEER. V shed 0 bases, J shed 0 bases, and the junction held 4 bases outside the gene matches. CDR3 protein: CASSQDPGRGSGANVLTF. The CDR3 nucleotides are TGCGCCAGCAGCCAAGACCCCGGGAGGGGCTCTGGGGCCAACGTCCTGACTTTC.

This chain uses TRBV7-8 with TRBJ2-5; possible D gene TRBD2, 6 bases. TRBJ2-7 explains the end of the DNA better; the J call may be wrong. Germline V gene data show CDR1 as SGHVS and CDR2 as FQNEAQ. The CDR3 contains 14 residues. The CDR3 here is CASSARDFIYEQYF. The CDR3, as DNA: TGTGCCAGCAGCGCCCGGGACTTCATATACGAGCAGTACTTC.

The chain links TRBV7-8 to TRBJ2-2; TRBD2 might be the D (5 bases). The CDR3 covers 17 residues. Deletions cut 7 bases from V and 6 bases from J, with 24 bases between. Germline lookup yields CDR1 SGHVS and CDR2 FQNEAQ. The CDR3 DNA follows: TGTGCCAGCATAGATCAGCGGTCCAACGGCCTTTCCGGGGAGCTGTTTTTT. Its translation: CASIDQRSNGLSGELFF.

This rearrangement joins TRBV27 to TRBJ1-5; 9 positions match TRBD1. The V and J ends lost 6 bases and 7 bases, in that order; junction bases with no gene match: 10. There are 15 residues in the CDR3. The germline gives CDR1 MNHEY, CDR2 SMNVEV (reference sequence). The CDR3 is CASSPTGGVDQPQHF. The CDR3 nucleotides read TGTGCCAGCAGCCCGACAGGGGGTGTCGACCAGCCCCAGCATTTT.

This clone was counted only a few times. This chain connects TRBV4-3 to TRBJ2-1; 12 nucleotides align to TRBD2. V trimming: 2 bases; J trimming: 4 bases; junction bases outside the gene matches: 9. The CDR3 is made up of 18 amino acids. Germline V gives CDR1 LGHNA, CDR2 YSLEER. This CDR3 reads CASSQLAGGPMGYNEQFF. The DNA for the CDR3 is TGCGCCAGCAGCCAACTAGCGGGAGGGCCGATGGGGTACAATGAGCAGTTCTTC.

The V and J genes are TRBV19 and TRBJ1-1, with 7 bases lining up with TRBD1. Germline V gene data show CDR1 as LNHDA and CDR2 as SQIVND (reference sequence). The CDR3 covers 16 residues. Trimming at V came to 3 bases and at J to 4 bases, leaving 11 bases not matched to a gene. The CDR3 coding sequence is TGTGCCAGTAGTATGACGGCAGGGGGTTGGGGCACTGAAGCTTTCTTT. Protein sequence: CASSMTAGGWGTEAFF.

The chain couples TRBV6-4 to TRBJ2-1, with 11 positions matching TRBD2. CDR3 length equals 14 residues. Germline-derived CDR1 and CDR2 are MRHNA and SNTAGT. Germline trimming cut 8 bases from V and 6 bases from J; bases unmatched to any gene: 6. The DNA of the CDR3 is TGTGCCAGCTCCTCCGGGACTAGCGGCAATGAGCAGTTCTTC. Encoded protein: CASSSGTSGNEQFF.

The chain links TRBV6-1 to TRBJ2-2, with 13 positions matching TRBD2. Germline values: CDR1 MNHNS, CDR2 SASEGT. With V trimmed by 3 bases and J by 3 bases, 13 bases remained unmatched. The CDR3 has 20 residues. The chain's CDR3 is CASSDGLAGVFGADTGELFF. CDR3 bases: TGTGCCAGCAGTGACGGACTAGCGGGAGTCTTCGGGGCGGACACCGGGGAGCTGTTTTTT.

The gene calls are TRBV19 and TRBJ2-7; 7 nucleotides align to TRBD2. The trim removed 3 bases at V and 2 bases at J, leaving 4 bases unmatched. Looked up from germline, CDR1 is LNHDA and CDR2 is SQIVND (reference sequence). This CDR3 region has 14 residues. Here the CDR3 reads CASSMGLPAYEQYF. The CDR3 DNA sequence: TGTGCCAGTAGTATGGGACTACCCGCCTACGAGCAGTACTTC.

V and J are TRBV5-4 and TRBJ1-1; no definite D call. The CDR3 runs 14 residues. With 4 bases removed from V and 1 base from J, the gap between germline ends came to 11 bases. Germline CDR1 and CDR2: SGHNT and YYREEE (reference sequence). CDR3 bases: TGTGCCAGCAGCCCCACAAATAAGAACACTGAAGCTTTCTTT. Residues: CASSPTNKNTEAFF.

This chain connects TRBV6-6 to TRBJ2-5; TRBD1 might be the D (6 bases). The DNA end is more similar to TRBJ2-7, so the J call may be wrong. Per the germline V gene, CDR1 is MNHNY and CDR2 is SVGAGI (reference sequence). The CDR3 runs to 14 residues. CDR3 sequence: CASSSGTQTYEQYF. The CDR3 nucleotides read TGTGCCAGCAGTTCCGGGACACAGACCTACGAGCAGTACTTC.

This chain links TRBV7-3 with TRBJ2-2, with 12 bases that match TRBD1. Germline loops: CDR1 SGHTA, CDR2 FQGTGA. The V and J ends lost 0 bases and 4 bases, in that order; junction bases with no gene match: 6. The CDR3 is 18 amino acids. CDR3 protein: CASSLTWDRGLGTGELFF. The CDR3 nucleotides read TGTGCCAGCAGCTTAACGTGGGACAGGGGGCTGGGCACCGGGGAGCTGTTTTTT. Based on the CDR3 plus reference TRBV7-3 and TRBJ2-2, the full variable domain is GAGVSQTPSNKVTEKGKYVELRCDPISGHTALYWYRQSLGQGPEFLIYFQGTGAADDSGLPNDRFFAVRPEGSVSTLKIQRTERGDSAVYLCASSLTWDRGLGTGELFFGEGSRLTVL.

On this clone: Other DNA sequences in this specimen translate into the identical CDR3. The gene calls are TRBV7-9 and TRBJ2-7; D possibly corresponds to TRBD1 (6 bases). Trimming shortened V by 1 base and J by 1 base, and 8 bases separated the two germline ends. The CDR3 has 14 amino acids. Germline lookup yields CDR1 SEHNR and CDR2 FQNEAQ (reference sequence). The CDR3 DNA follows: TGTGCCAGCAGCTTAGGGACAGCTTCCTACGAGCAGTACTTC. Translated, it gives CASSLGTASYEQYF.

V and J are TRBV5-4 and TRBJ1-1; D might be TRBD1 (5 bases). Trimming removed 4 bases at V and 4 bases at J, with 14 bases between. CDR1 SGHNT and CDR2 YYREEE come from the germline V gene (reference sequence). This CDR3 spans 14 amino acids. The CDR3 bases are TGTGCCAGCAGCATCCCGGAGGGGCGCACTGAAGCTTTCTTT. This sequence encodes CASSIPEGRTEAFF.

V is TRBV9 and J is TRBJ2-3; D perhaps matches TRBD2 (6 bases). The CDR3 length is 14 residues. Germline V gene sequence: CDR1 SGDLS, CDR2 YYNGEE. Trimming shortened V by 3 bases and J by 2 bases, and 10 bases separated the two germline ends. DNA for the CDR3: TGTGCCAGCAGCGCAGCGGGCTTCACAGATACGCAGTATTTT. Its translation is CASSAAGFTDTQYF.

The V call is TRBV5-4, the J call TRBJ2-3; 7 nucleotides line up with TRBD2. J was trimmed by 2 bases and V by 4 bases; bases with no gene match: 10. Per germline, CDR1 SGHNT and CDR2 YYREEE (reference sequence). The CDR3 covers 16 residues. This CDR3 reads CASSNAPGLNTDTQYF. The CDR3 DNA reads as TGTGCCAGCAGCAATGCACCGGGACTAAACACAGATACGCAGTATTTT.

The chain links TRBV5-1 to TRBJ2-1; 7 nucleotides line up with TRBD1. V lost 3 bases and J lost 8; bases outside the gene matches: 8. Germline lookup yields CDR1 SGHRS and CDR2 YFSETQ. CDR3 length: 14 residues. Here the CDR3 reads CASSSTTGLYEQFF. In nucleotides, the CDR3 is TGCGCCAGCAGCTCCACGACAGGGTTGTATGAGCAGTTCTTC.

The V gene is TRBV11-2, the J gene TRBJ1-4; D ambiguous. This CDR3 region has 15 residues. Germline CDR1 and CDR2: SGHAT and FQNNGV. Deletions cut 2 bases from V and 2 bases from J, with 9 bases between. DNA for the CDR3: TGTGCCAGCAGCTTAACCAGGATGACTAATGAAAAACTGTTTTTT. Translation gives CASSLTRMTNEKLFF.

The rearrangement uses TRBV7-2 and TRBJ2-7; 8 bases agree with TRBD2. The V gene end was trimmed by 5 bases and the J gene end by 4 bases; junction bases not matched to a gene: 7. Germline CDR1 and CDR2: SGHTA and FQGNSA. This CDR3 region has 14 residues. CDR3 coding DNA: TGTGCCAGCAGCCCCAGCGGGAGCTCATACGAGCAGTACTTC. It specifies CASSPSGSSYEQYF. The full variable domain, completed using reference TRBV7-2 and TRBJ2-7, is GAGVSQSPSNKVTEKGKDVELRCDPISGHTALYWYRQSLGQGLEFLIYFQGNSAPDKSGLPSDRFSAERTGGSVSTLTIQRTQQEDSAVYLCASSPSGSSYEQYFGPGTRLTVT.

This chain connects TRBV9 to TRBJ2-7; maybe TRBD2 (7 bases). The germline CDR1 and CDR2 sequences are SGDLS and YYNGEE. Trimming removed 6 bases from V and 5 bases from J, with 18 bases in between. This CDR3 contains 14 residues. The CDR3: CASTPVGGADEQYF. CDR3 nucleotides: TGTGCCAGCACCCCAGTGGGGGGGGCCGACGAGCAGTACTTC.

CDR3 residues: CASSYGGGYLDTEAFF. The CDR3 coding sequence is TGTGCCAGCAGTTACGGAGGGGGCTATCTGGACACTGAAGCTTTCTTT. This chain connects TRBV6-5 to TRBJ1-1, with 7 nucleotides matching TRBD1. The CDR3 runs to 16 residues. With 2 bases clipped from V and 3 bases from J, the junction kept 9 bases outside the gene matches. Per the germline V gene, CDR1 is MNHEY and CDR2 is SVGAGI.

The CDR3 bases are TGTGCCACGGGACTAGCCCCTGCCTACGAGCAGTACTTC. It yields the protein CATGLAPAYEQYF. The V and J genes are TRBV2 and TRBJ2-5; TRBD2 matches 9 bases. TRBJ2-7 explains the end of the DNA better; the J call may be wrong. CDR1 is SNHLY, CDR2 FYNNEI, per germline. The CDR3 totals 13 residues.